The 30 T cell receptor beta chains reported below all come from one sample, sequenced in a study of blood T cells in healthy people across ages. Through a sample-barcoded 5' primer and a J-beta primer mix, a second PCR was run for roughly 6 to 12 cycles. MiXCR was run by TCRdb on the 5' RACE reads, yielding one entry per CDR3 protein. This table holds fewer than 600,000 distinct CDR3 sequences, roughly a quarter found once. This same sample was also part of a study on T cells of mothers and their children.

The specimen was blood. The source is a boy aged 2 to 9 in good health.

This clonotype was picked up a small number of times. This chain connects TRBV12-3 or TRBV12-4 to TRBJ1-1, with 9 bases identical to TRBD1. This CDR3 is built from 15 residues. Trimming took 5 bases from V and 1 from J; bases not matched to a gene: 5. This CDR3 is CASSPPGQGNTEAFF. The CDR3, as DNA: TGTGCCAGCAGTCCGCCGGGACAGGGGAACACTGAAGCTTTCTTT.

The V and J genes are TRBV18 and TRBJ1-3; 9 bases agree with TRBD1. The CDR3 extends over 17 amino acids. Per the germline V gene, CDR1 is KGHSH and CDR2 is LQKENI. J was trimmed by 0 bases and V by 1 base; bases with no gene match: 4. CDR3 DNA sequence: TGTGCCAGCTCACCACGGACAGGGGCGACCTCTGGAAACACCATATATTTT. Its protein product is CASSPRTGATSGNTIYF.

This clonotype was found a few times. The V and J genes are TRBV11-2 and TRBJ1-6; D uncertain. CDR1 is SGHAT, CDR2 FQNNGV, per germline. V was clipped by 5 bases and J by 9 bases, with 5 bases between them. The CDR3 is 11 residues long. CDR3: CASSATSPLHF. CDR3 nucleotides: TGTGCCAGCAGCGCCACTTCACCCCTCCACTTT.

This chain uses TRBV29-1 with TRBJ1-2, with D possibly being TRBD1 (5 bases). This CDR3 spans 14 amino acids. Germline CDR1 SQVTM, CDR2 ANQGSEA. The V end was cut by 3 bases, the J end by 3 bases, with 14 bases between. The CDR3 spells CSVESPGDHYGYTF. In DNA, the CDR3 is TGCAGCGTTGAGTCCCCGGGGGACCACTATGGCTACACCTTC. Full variable domain (outside the CDR3, taken from reference TRBV29-1 and TRBJ1-2): SAVISQKPSRDICQRGTSLTIQCQVDSQVTMMFWYRQQPGQSLTLIATANQGSEATYESGFVIDKFPISRPNLTFSTLTVSNMSPEDSSIYLCSVESPGDHYGYTFGSGTRLTVV.

The CDR3 bases are TGTGCCATCAGTGGCTCGGGACTAGAGGAGACCCAGTACTTC. This sequence encodes CAISGSGLEETQYF. This chain joins TRBV10-3 and TRBJ2-5, with 8 positions matching TRBD2. The CDR3 has 14 amino acids. Unmatched junction bases numbered 6, after V lost 4 bases and J lost 5 bases. Germline V CDR1 and CDR2: ENHRY, SYGVKD.

The chain carries TRBV5-1 and TRBJ2-2; D ambiguous. The CDR3 contains 14 residues. Trimming cost V 2 bases and J 6 bases, with 11 bases left between them. From germline, CDR1 is SGHRS and CDR2 YFSETQ. The CDR3 nucleotides read TGCGCCAGCAGCTTCAGAAGGTCCGCCGGGGAGCTGTTTTTT. This translates into CASSFRRSAGELFF. Based on the CDR3 plus reference TRBV5-1 and TRBJ2-2, the full variable domain is KAGVTQTPRYLIKTRGQQVTLSCSPISGHRSVSWYQQTPGQGLQFLFEYFSETQRNKGNFPGRFSGRQFSNSRSEMNVSTLELGDSALYLCASSFRRSAGELFFGEGSRLTVL.

V is TRBV28 and J is TRBJ2-2; 9 bases map to TRBD1. The CDR3 is 21 amino acids. Trimming took 6 bases from V and 1 from J; bases not matched to a gene: 21. Germline CDR1 and CDR2: MDHEN and SYDVKM. For the CDR3, the DNA is TGTGCCAGCAGATTAACAGGGGGCGCCCCGCGGTTCCTAAGGAACACCGGGGAGCTGTTTTTT. It encodes CASRLTGGAPRFLRNTGELFF.

V usage is TRBV30 and J usage is TRBJ2-7; 7 bases align to TRBD1. The junction had 9 bases not matched to a gene; V was cut back by 2 bases and J by 5 bases. The CDR3 consists of 14 residues. Looked up from germline, CDR1 is GTSNPN and CDR2 is SVGIG (reference sequence). The CDR3 protein is CAWSKVGQSDEQYF. The DNA of the CDR3 is TGTGCCTGGAGTAAGGTGGGACAGAGTGACGAGCAGTACTTC.

This chain links TRBV7-8 with TRBJ2-1, with D perhaps given as TRBD1 or TRBD2 (5 bases each). The DNA end lines up better with TRBJ2-7; the J call may be wrong. CDR1 and CDR2 from the germline V gene are SGHVS and FQNEAQ. This CDR3 region has 16 residues. The CDR3 loop is CASSLATGAANNEQYF. The CDR3 DNA reads as TGTGCCAGCAGCTTGGCAACCGGGGCGGCGAACAACGAGCAGTACTTC.

This clonotype was seen a handful of times. The V and J genes are TRBV2 and TRBJ2-3, with a tentative D call TRBD2 (6 bases). V lost 5 bases to trimming and J lost 0 bases, with 12 bases between them. The CDR3 has 15 residues. Germline V lookup: CDR1 SNHLY, CDR2 FYNNEI. The CDR3 DNA reads TGTGCCAGCAGTCGACTAGAGGCGAGCACAGATACGCAGTATTTT. This gives the protein CASSRLEASTDTQYF.

This clonotype has more than one count but fewer than ten. The CDR3 is CATLRGKNTEAFF. The CDR3 DNA reads TGTGCCACCTTACGGGGGAAGAACACTGAAGCTTTCTTT. The rearrangement joins TRBV6-5 to TRBJ1-1; possibly TRBD1 for D (5 bases). Between the trimmed V and J ends, which lost 10 bases and 1 base, there was a span of 13 bases. This CDR3 region has 13 residues. Germline-derived CDR1 and CDR2 are MNHEY and SVGAGI.

V gene TRBV7-9 combines with J gene TRBJ1-2; 11 bases agree with TRBD1. The germline CDR1 and CDR2 sequences are SEHNR and FQNEAQ (reference sequence). Unmatched junction bases numbered 5, after V lost 10 bases and J lost 7 bases. The length of the CDR3 is 12 residues. The CDR3 bases are TGTGCCACCGCCGGACAGGGGGCTGGCTACACCTTC. Protein: CATAGQGAGYTF.

Only a few counts were recorded for this clonotype. The chain is built from TRBV2 and TRBJ2-5; D call uncertain. Per the germline V gene, CDR1 is SNHLY and CDR2 is FYNNEI. V gave up 1 base and J gave up 4 bases, with 7 bases separating them. This CDR3 spans 13 amino acids. DNA of the CDR3: TGTGCCAGCAGTGAAGGGCAGGTAGAGACCCAGTACTTC. Amino acids: CASSEGQVETQYF.

V usage is TRBV6-1 and J usage is TRBJ1-5; D call uncertain. There are 15 residues in the CDR3. Trimming shortened V by 2 bases and J by 4 bases, and 12 bases separated the two germline ends. CDR1 and CDR2 from the germline V gene are MNHNS and SASEGT. The CDR3 nucleotides are TGTGCCAGCAGTGAATTGGTGGGAGGGAATCAGCCCCAGCATTTT. Amino acids: CASSELVGGNQPQHF.

The chain joins TRBV6-5 to TRBJ2-5; 7 positions match TRBD1. The DNA end is a closer match to TRBJ2-7, so the J assignment may be wrong. The CDR3 runs to 15 residues. Germline V lookup: CDR1 MNHEY, CDR2 SVGAGI. Here the CDR3 DNA reads TGTGCCAGCAGTTCCCCGGACAGGAGGCCCTACGAGCAGTACTTC. Translation gives CASSSPDRRPYEQYF.

This clonotype was seen more than once but under ten times. The chain combines TRBV7-8 with TRBJ1-2; no reliable D call. V lost 0 bases to trimming and J lost 8 bases, with 13 bases between them. The CDR3 extends over 14 amino acids. Germline V CDR1 and CDR2: SGHVS, FQNEAQ. DNA for the CDR3: TGTGCCAGCAGCTTAGCGCCTGGCATGAGCGGCTACACCTTC. Translation gives CASSLAPGMSGYTF.

This clonotype was found a few times. The chain employs TRBV10-3 and TRBJ2-5, with a tentative D call TRBD1 (6 bases). Matching the DNA end better, TRBJ2-7 makes the J call doubtful. Looked up from germline, CDR1 is ENHRY and CDR2 is SYGVKD. The CDR3 has 16 amino acids. The CDR3 loop is CAISGTGTKTSYEQYF. CDR3 coding DNA: TGTGCCATCAGTGGAACCGGGACAAAAACGAGCTACGAGCAGTACTTC.

A few counts support this clonotype. The chain couples TRBV13 to TRBJ2-1; D is unclear. V lost 4 bases and J lost 1, with 5 bases in between. This CDR3 comprises 13 residues. Germline-derived CDR1 and CDR2 are PRHDT and FYEKMQ (reference sequence). CDR3 coding DNA: TGTGCCAGCAGCTGGGAATCCTACAATGAGCAGTTCTTC. This gives the protein CASSWESYNEQFF.

This sequence joins TRBV6-5 and TRBJ2-7, with a weak D call TRBD1 (5 bases). In germline, CDR1 is MNHEY, CDR2 SVGAGI. The CDR3 extends over 15 amino acids. Between the trimmed V and J ends, which lost 2 bases and 5 bases, there was a span of 16 bases. The CDR3 nucleotides are TGTGCCAGCAGTTACAGCAGGACAAACGGAAACGAGCAGTACTTC. This translates into CASSYSRTNGNEQYF.

The genes are TRBV12-3 or TRBV12-4 and TRBJ2-1; D remains ambiguous. CDR3 length: 12 residues. V dropped 7 bases and J dropped 6 bases, with 10 bases sitting between them. In nucleotides, the CDR3 is TGTGCCAGCACCAGAGGACCCAATGAGCAGTTCTTC. This translates into CASTRGPNEQFF.

The J gene is TRBJ2-1, the V gene TRBV9; 13 bases are shared with TRBD2. V gave up 4 bases and J gave up 5 bases; unmatched junction bases: 12. CDR1 and CDR2 (germline): SGDLS, YYNGEE. The CDR3 loop spans 18 amino acids. The DNA for the CDR3 is TGTGCCAGCAGCAAAGGGCTCGGACTAGCGGGGGATGACAATGAGCAGTTCTTC. Translated, it gives CASSKGLGLAGDDNEQFF.

The chain recombines TRBV3-1 with TRBJ1-3; D gene ambiguous. Per the germline V gene, CDR1 is LGHDT and CDR2 is YNNKEL (reference sequence). There are 15 residues in the CDR3. V was cut by 0 bases and J by 9 bases, with 15 bases left in between. This CDR3 reads CASSQELSAGSTIYF. The CDR3 DNA sequence: TGTGCCAGCAGCCAAGAACTCAGTGCTGGTTCCACCATATATTTT.

This clonotype was seen a handful of times. CDR3 residues: CASSEALSTGELFF. CDR3 bases: TGTGCCAGCAGTGAAGCGCTTAGTACCGGGGAGCTGTTTTTT. The chain uses TRBV2 and TRBJ2-2; D unclear. CDR1 and CDR2 (germline): SNHLY, FYNNEI. Trimming left V 0 bases short and J 5 bases short, with 7 bases between. The CDR3 length is 14 residues.

The chain couples TRBV3-1 to TRBJ2-7; TRBD2 matches at 10 bases. The germline V gene has CDR1 LGHDT and CDR2 YNNKEL (reference sequence). V shed 4 bases, J shed 1 base, and the junction held 4 bases outside the gene matches. The CDR3 sequence is 15 residues long. The CDR3, as DNA: TGTGCCAGCAGCCGGAGACTAGCGGGTTCCTACGAGCAGTACTTC. Encoded protein: CASSRRLAGSYEQYF.

In this sample, this clonotype turned up a few times. V and J are TRBV7-2 and TRBJ2-3; 7 bases are shared with TRBD1. This CDR3 has 15 residues. CDR1 SGHTA and CDR2 FQGNSA come from the germline V gene. V lost 6 bases and J lost 4; bases outside the gene matches: 10. CDR3 bases: TGTGCCAGCAGTCGTACTGGAGACAGGGCAGATACGCAGTATTTT. Translating it yields CASSRTGDRADTQYF.

The gene calls are TRBV25-1 and TRBJ2-5; D is possibly TRBD1 (6 bases). V gave up 2 bases and J gave up 5 bases, with 12 bases separating them. The germline gives CDR1 MGHDK, CDR2 SYGVNS. This CDR3 has 14 residues. In DNA form, the CDR3 reads TGTGCCAGCAGTGAACACAGGGTGGGGGAGACCCAGTACTTC. This codes for CASSEHRVGETQYF.

This chain uses TRBV11-3 with TRBJ1-1; 9 bases are shared with TRBD1. This CDR3 spans 15 amino acids. Per the germline V gene, CDR1 is SGHNT and CDR2 is YENEEA. Trimming cost V 5 bases and J 6 bases; bases outside gene matches: 10. The DNA for the CDR3 is TGTGCCAGCAGCCTCCGGACAGGGGTTAGTTCTGAAGCTTTCTTT. This codes for CASSLRTGVSSEAFF.

The chain combines TRBV12-3 or TRBV12-4 with TRBJ1-5; no definite D call. CDR3 length equals 13 residues. V dropped 8 bases and J dropped 7 bases, with 15 bases sitting between them. Here the CDR3 DNA reads TGTGCCAGCCGGGTAGGATCGTTCCAGCCCCAGCATTTT. Translation: CASRVGSFQPQHF.

J is TRBJ1-2 and V is TRBV4-3, with unresolved D. Per germline, CDR1 LGHNA and CDR2 YSLEER. V lost 0 bases, J lost 9 bases, and 11 bases lay in between. The CDR3 is 13 amino acids. The CDR3 protein is CASSQDPGLSYTF. The CDR3 DNA sequence: TGCGCCAGCAGCCAAGATCCCGGGTTGAGCTACACCTTC.

This clonotype has only a few counts. CDR3 sequence (DNA): TGTGCTAGTGGTTTTTATATAGGACAATCCTCTGGAAACACCATATATTTT. Translating it yields CASGFYIGQSSGNTIYF. V usage is TRBV12-5 and J usage is TRBJ1-3; D possibly corresponds to TRBD1 (5 bases). V was trimmed by 3 bases and J by 0 bases, leaving 15 bases between them. CDR3 size: 17 residues. Germline CDR1 reads LGHNT; CDR2 reads FRNRAP.